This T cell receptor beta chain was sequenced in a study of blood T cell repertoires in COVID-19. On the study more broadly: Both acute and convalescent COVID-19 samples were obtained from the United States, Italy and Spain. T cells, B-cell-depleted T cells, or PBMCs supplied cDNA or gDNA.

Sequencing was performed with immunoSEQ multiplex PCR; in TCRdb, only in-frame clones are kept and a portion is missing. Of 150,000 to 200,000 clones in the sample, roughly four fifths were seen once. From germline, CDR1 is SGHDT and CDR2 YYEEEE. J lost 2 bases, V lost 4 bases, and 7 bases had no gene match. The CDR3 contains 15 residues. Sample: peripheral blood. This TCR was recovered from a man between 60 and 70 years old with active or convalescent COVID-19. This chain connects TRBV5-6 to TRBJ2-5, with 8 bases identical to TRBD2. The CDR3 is CASSRGVAGQETQYF. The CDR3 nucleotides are TGTGCCAGCAGCCGCGGGGTAGCGGGGCAAGAGACCCAGTACTTC.